One sample yielded the 13 T cell receptor beta chains listed below, sequenced in a study of cytomegalovirus exposure and HLA in healthy donors. A multiplex PCR was run with 60 Vbeta primers and 13 Jbeta primers. TCRdb keeps only in-frame clones here, not all; method: immunoSEQ multiplex PCR. This table has some 160,000 clones, 65% to 85% appearing once. The sequenced sample consisted of PBMCs. These TCRs come from a male donor in good health and CMV-seropositive.

The V and J genes are TRBV21-1 and TRBJ2-3; TRBD1 reflects the table's D call only, with no check against the DNA. TRBV21-1 is marked as a pseudogene. The CDR3 consists of 20 residues. The CDR3 DNA sequence: TGTGCCAGCAGCAGAGCTGGGGGGACAGGCTTAATCACTAGCACAGATACGCAGTATTTT. This gives the protein CASSRAGGTGLITSTDTQYF.

The rearrangement links TRBV29-1 to TRBJ2-2; unclear D gene. Germline lookup yields CDR1 SQVTM and CDR2 ANQGSEA. There are 13 residues in the CDR3. V was shortened by 4 bases and J by 1 base, with 7 bases between the two germline ends. The CDR3 loop is CSVVLRNTGELFF. In DNA form, the CDR3 reads TGCAGCGTTGTCCTCAGGAACACCGGGGAGCTGTTTTTT.

To note about this clone: The junction departs from the called germline gene at one end, perhaps through a read error. J is TRBJ2-3 and V is TRBV7-9; no clear D. This CDR3 contains 12 residues. Germline lookup yields CDR1 SEHNR and CDR2 FQNEAQ (reference sequence). The CDR3 spells CSSSPSTDTQYF. The CDR3 DNA follows: TGTTCCAGCAGCCCAAGCACAGATACGCAGTATTTT. The full variable domain, its missing parts supplied by reference TRBV7-9 and TRBJ2-3, is DTGVSQNPRHKITKRGQNVTFRCDPISEHNRLYWYRQTLGQGPEFLTYFQNEAQLEKSRLLSDRFSAERPKGSFSTLEIQRTEQGDSAMYLCSSSPSTDTQYFGPGTRLTVL.

The V gene is TRBV13, the J gene TRBJ2-2, with D maybe TRBD2 (8 bases). With 7 bases removed from V and 6 bases from J, the gap between germline ends came to 18 bases. CDR1 is PRHDT, CDR2 FYEKMQ, per germline (reference sequence). This CDR3 has 15 residues. As DNA, the CDR3 is TGTGCCAGCACCAGGGGGATAGCGGGACCCGGGGAGCTGTTTTTT. Its translation is CASTRGIAGPGELFF.

J is TRBJ2-1 and V is TRBV21-1; TRBD1 is the table's D call, not checked against the DNA. TRBV21-1 is a pseudogene segment. This CDR3 region has 12 residues. The CDR3 here is CARIDSYNEQFF. The CDR3 DNA sequence: TGTGCCAGAATCGACAGCTACAATGAGCAGTTCTTC.

With regard to this clone: Mismatch with germline at one junction end may stem from a read error. The V gene is TRBV7-9, the J gene TRBJ1-6, with D unresolved. The CDR3 is 14 residues long. Germline CDR1 and CDR2: SEHNR and FQNEAQ (reference sequence). The CDR3: CSSSLGYFNSPLHF. The CDR3, as DNA: TGTTCCAGCAGCTTAGGTTACTTTAATTCACCCCTCCACTTT.

The chain has TRBV5-1 and TRBJ2-1; 13 positions match TRBD2. This CDR3 spans 15 amino acids. Germline V gene sequence: CDR1 SGHRS, CDR2 YFSETQ. J was trimmed by 10 bases and V by 7 bases; bases with no gene match: 11. This chain's CDR3 is CASFGTSGDYSEQFF. The CDR3, as DNA: TGCGCCAGCTTTGGGACTAGCGGGGACTACAGCGAGCAGTTCTTC.

V is TRBV7-9 and J is TRBJ2-5; no definite D call. The V and J ends lost 0 bases and 2 bases respectively, with 4 bases between them. Germline loops: CDR1 SEHNR, CDR2 FQNEAQ (reference sequence). There are 13 residues in the CDR3. CDR3 amino acids: CASSLASQETQYF. The DNA of the CDR3 is TGTGCCAGCAGCTTAGCTTCTCAAGAGACCCAGTACTTC.

The chain joins TRBV5-4 to TRBJ2-5; D might be TRBD1 (6 bases). Germline V gene data show CDR1 as SGHNT and CDR2 as YYREEE (reference sequence). This CDR3 contains 14 residues. V dropped 6 bases and J dropped 0 bases, with 12 bases sitting between them. The CDR3 DNA reads as TGTGCCAGCAACCAGCGGACAGACCAAGAGACCCAGTACTTC. Translating gives CASNQRTDQETQYF.

The chain has TRBV6-6 and TRBJ2-1, with D tentatively TRBD2 (5 bases). V shed 3 bases and J shed 4 bases, with 13 bases lying between them. Germline loops: CDR1 MNHNY, CDR2 SVGAGI (reference sequence). This CDR3 contains 15 residues. CDR3 nucleotide sequence: TGTGCCAGCAGTTATGAGGGAGCGGCATACAATGAGCAGTTCTTC. It encodes CASSYEGAAYNEQFF.

The genes are TRBV5-4 and TRBJ2-1; possibly TRBD2 for D (5 bases). Germline V lookup: CDR1 SGHNT, CDR2 YYREEE (reference sequence). V lost 5 bases and J lost 8, with 11 bases in between. This CDR3 contains 12 residues. This chain's CDR3 is CASRRGLYEQFF. The CDR3 DNA sequence: TGTGCCAGCAGGCGCGGGCTCTATGAGCAGTTCTTC.

Regarding this clone: The junction departs from the called germline gene at one end, perhaps through a read error. The rearrangement joins TRBV27 to TRBJ1-1, with 7 bases lining up with TRBD1. The CDR3 runs to 13 residues. The germline V gene encodes CDR1 MNHEY and CDR2 SMNVEV (reference sequence). Written as DNA, the CDR3 is TGTGCCGGCAGTCCAGGGGGTAATACTGAAGCTTTCTTT. It specifies CAGSPGGNTEAFF.

The V gene is TRBV27, the J gene TRBJ2-2; 8 bases match TRBD1. The V gene end was trimmed by 5 bases and the J gene end by 4 bases; junction bases not matched to a gene: 15. The CDR3 is 18 residues long. The V gene's germline CDR1 is MNHEY and CDR2 SMNVEV (reference sequence). CDR3 sequence (DNA): TGTGCCAGCAGTCAACATGTGACAGGGGTGCTGCCCACCGGGGAGCTGTTTTTT. This sequence encodes CASSQHVTGVLPTGELFF.